The 21 T cell receptor beta chains below all came from one sample that was sequenced in a study of blood T cell repertoires in COVID-19. The protocol was immunoSEQ multiplex PCR, while the TCRdb copy is restricted to in-frame clones and leaves out a portion. This table has 150,000 to 200,000 clones, approximately 88% appearing once. Sequenced: peripheral blood. These TCRs come from a woman in her twenties or thirties with acute or convalescent COVID-19.

This chain uses TRBV18 with TRBJ1-1; TRBD1 might be the D (5 bases). The CDR3 spans 14 residues. Germline V gene data show CDR1 as KGHSH and CDR2 as LQKENI. Trimming removed 5 bases at V and 4 bases at J, with 14 bases between. This chain's CDR3 is CASSSNRISTEAFF. As DNA, the CDR3 is TGTGCCAGCTCATCAAACAGGATTAGCACTGAAGCTTTCTTT.

This chain links TRBV14 with TRBJ2-2, with D perhaps matching TRBD2 (5 bases). CDR3 size: 16 residues. Trimming stripped 6 bases from V and 0 bases from J, with 14 bases between. The V gene's germline CDR1 is SGHDN and CDR2 FVKESK. This chain's CDR3 is CASSPKRSTNTGELFF. The CDR3 DNA is TGTGCCAGCAGTCCGAAGCGGAGCACGAACACCGGGGAGCTGTTTTTT.

The chain employs TRBV29-1 and TRBJ1-1, with D hard to call. Trimming removed 4 bases at V and 5 bases at J, with 14 bases between. Looked up from germline, CDR1 is SQVTM and CDR2 is ANQGSEA. CDR3 length: 13 residues. The CDR3 region has the DNA TGCAGCGTTGCTTACAACTTCGGGACTGAAGCTTTCTTT. Translated: CSVAYNFGTEAFF.

The chain is built from TRBV7-9 and TRBJ1-1; D gene uncertain. Germline assignment: CDR1 SEHNR and CDR2 FQNEAQ (reference sequence). There are 16 residues in the CDR3. V lost 5 bases and J lost 0, with 16 bases in between. The CDR3 DNA reads as TGTGCCAGCAGCCCTCGTACCGGGGAAATGAACACTGAAGCTTTCTTT. Protein sequence: CASSPRTGEMNTEAFF.

A single count supports this clone. The chain links TRBV7-2 to TRBJ1-2; D gene unclear. The germline V gene has CDR1 SGHTA and CDR2 FQGNSA. This CDR3 has 11 residues. Deletions cut 4 bases from V and 4 bases from J, with 4 bases between. CDR3 bases: TGTGCCAGCAGCTCCCTCTATGGCTACACCTTC. Its translation: CASSSLYGYTF.

The V call is TRBV2, the J call TRBJ1-1; TRBD1 matches at 7 bases. Losses at the gene ends were 5 bases for V and 4 bases for J; bases not matched to a gene: 7. CDR1 is SNHLY and CDR2 is FYNNEI in the germline V gene. The CDR3 has 14 residues. The CDR3 spells CASSRQGGGTEAFF. The CDR3 coding sequence is TGTGCCAGCAGTCGACAGGGAGGCGGCACTGAAGCTTTCTTT.

J is TRBJ2-3 and V is TRBV3-1 (or the pseudogene TRBV3-2), with 10 bases aligning to TRBD1. V shed 8 bases and J 10 bases; nucleotides not matched to a gene: 15. The CDR3 sequence is 15 residues long. CDR1 LGHDT and CDR2 YNNKEL come from the germline V gene (reference sequence). The CDR3 spells CASGLMGQGIGAQYF. In DNA, the CDR3 is TGTGCCAGCGGCCTAATGGGACAGGGGATCGGGGCGCAGTATTTT.

The chain uses TRBV3-1 (or the pseudogene TRBV3-2) and TRBJ1-1, with 9 bases lining up with TRBD1. Looked up from germline, CDR1 is LGHDT and CDR2 is YNNKEL (reference sequence). This CDR3 contains 13 residues. Trimming took 4 bases from V and 8 from J; bases not matched to a gene: 5. CDR3 in amino acids: CASSPQTGGEAFF. CDR3 DNA sequence: TGTGCCAGCAGCCCCCAAACAGGGGGCGAAGCTTTCTTT.

V is TRBV6-5 and J is TRBJ2-2; D gene ambiguous. Germline V lookup: CDR1 MNHEY, CDR2 SVGAGI. Between the trimmed V and J ends, which lost 2 bases and 8 bases, there was a span of 6 bases. The CDR3 runs to 12 residues. The CDR3: CASSYVGGELFF. CDR3 in DNA: TGTGCCAGCAGTTACGTCGGGGGGGAGCTGTTTTTT.

The V gene is TRBV7-2, the J gene TRBJ1-2, with TRBD1 matching over 7 bases. Germline values: CDR1 SGHTA, CDR2 FQGNSA. V dropped 5 bases and J dropped 3; count of bases not matched to a gene: 6. This CDR3 region has 14 residues. CDR3 in amino acids: CASSLYRGDYGYTF. As DNA, the CDR3 is TGTGCCAGCAGCCTCTACAGGGGCGACTATGGCTACACCTTC. The complete variable domain, with remaining parts taken from reference TRBV7-2 and TRBJ1-2, reads GAGVSQSPSNKVTEKGKDVELRCDPISGHTALYWYRQSLGQGLEFLIYFQGNSAPDKSGLPSDRFSAERTGGSVSTLTIQRTQQEDSAVYLCASSLYRGDYGYTFGSGTRLTVV.

On this clone: Other nucleotide sequences from this sample produce the same CDR3. The rearrangement joins TRBV2 to TRBJ2-5; D is possibly TRBD2 (6 bases). This CDR3 region has 13 residues. Trimming shortened V by 3 bases and J by 5 bases, and 10 bases separated the two germline ends. Germline-derived CDR1 and CDR2 are SNHLY and FYNNEI. CDR3: CASSDGGRETQYF. In DNA, the CDR3 is TGTGCCAGCAGTGATGGGGGGAGGGAGACCCAGTACTTC. The variable domain in full, completed from reference TRBV2 and TRBJ2-5, reads EPEVTQTPSHQVTQMGQEVILRCVPISNHLYFYWYRQILGQKVEFLVSFYNNEISEKSEIFDDQFSVERPDGSNFTLKIRSTKLEDSAMYFCASSDGGRETQYFGPGTRLLVL.

This clone showed up just a few times. The chain carries TRBV7-2 and TRBJ2-3; D is uncertain. Trimming stripped 2 bases from V and 6 bases from J, with 6 bases between. CDR1 and CDR2 from the germline V gene are SGHTA and FQGNSA. The CDR3 has 12 residues. DNA for the CDR3: TGTGCCAGCAGCTTATCAGTCGATACGCAGTATTTT. Its translation is CASSLSVDTQYF. Looking up the rest from reference TRBV7-2 and TRBJ2-3 gives the full variable domain: GAGVSQSPSNKVTEKGKDVELRCDPISGHTALYWYRQSLGQGLEFLIYFQGNSAPDKSGLPSDRFSAERTGGSVSTLTIQRTQQEDSAVYLCASSLSVDTQYFGPGTRLTVL.

The rearrangement links TRBV5-1 to TRBJ2-3; D might be TRBD2 (6 bases). Germline CDR1 reads SGHRS; CDR2 reads YFSETQ. The CDR3 length is 14 residues. V shed 3 bases and J shed 2 bases, with 10 bases lying between them. As DNA, the CDR3 is TGCGCCAGCAGCTACTCGGGGGACACAGATACGCAGTATTTT. Amino acids: CASSYSGDTDTQYF. The full variable domain, rest sourced from reference TRBV5-1 and TRBJ2-3, is KAGVTQTPRYLIKTRGQQVTLSCSPISGHRSVSWYQQTPGQGLQFLFEYFSETQRNKGNFPGRFSGRQFSNSRSEMNVSTLELGDSALYLCASSYSGDTDTQYFGPGTRLTVL.

The chain links TRBV10-2 to TRBJ2-1; 13 bases are shared with TRBD2. V lost 5 bases, J lost 10 bases, and 5 bases stayed unmatched. The CDR3 contains 14 residues. Germline CDR1 reads WSHSY; CDR2 reads SAAADI. CDR3 residues: CASSWGLAGLEQFF. The CDR3, as DNA: TGCGCCAGCAGTTGGGGACTAGCGGGATTGGAGCAGTTCTTC.

Note on this clone: Germline and junction disagree at one end, which may indicate a read error. The chain carries TRBV29-1 and TRBJ1-4; weak D call: TRBD1 (6 bases). The germline V gene encodes CDR1 SQVTM and CDR2 ANQGSEA. The CDR3 runs to 13 residues. The CDR3 nucleotides are TGCAGCGTTGAAGTCTGGGGGAAGACAGGCGAGATTTTT. This gives the protein CSVEVWGKTGEIF.

The chain recombines TRBV7-2 with TRBJ2-3; D remains unclear. Germline assignment: CDR1 SGHTA and CDR2 FQGNSA. The CDR3 runs to 14 residues. Trimming removed 5 bases from V and 4 bases from J, with 13 bases in between. This chain's CDR3 is CASSPLAYPDTQYF. The CDR3 nucleotides read TGTGCCAGCAGCCCCCTTGCCTACCCAGATACGCAGTATTTT.

This rearrangement joins TRBV6-1 to TRBJ2-7, with a tentative D call TRBD2 (6 bases). Germline CDR1 MNHNS, CDR2 SASEGT. This CDR3 contains 14 residues. With 1 base removed from V and 2 bases from J, the gap between germline ends came to 9 bases. Written as DNA, the CDR3 is TGTGCCAGCAGTGAAGAGGACTACGCCTACGAGCAGTACTTC. Protein: CASSEEDYAYEQYF.

This chain joins TRBV27 and TRBJ2-1; 9 nucleotides align to TRBD1. With V trimmed by 3 bases and J by 9 bases, 9 bases remained unmatched. The V gene's germline CDR1 is MNHEY and CDR2 SMNVEV (reference sequence). CDR3 size: 15 residues. In DNA form, the CDR3 reads TGTGCCAGCAGTTTTGGGGACAGGGTGATTGGTGAGCAGTTCTTC. Protein sequence: CASSFGDRVIGEQFF.

This clone was recorded once. The chain carries TRBV27 and TRBJ1-5, with D possibly TRBD1 on 6 matching bases. In germline, CDR1 is MNHEY, CDR2 SMNVEV (reference sequence). This CDR3 has 13 amino acids. V shed 3 bases and J shed 7 bases, with 10 bases lying between them. DNA of the CDR3: TGTGCCAGCAGTTTGGGGGGGCCGCAGCCCCAGCATTTT. The encoded protein is CASSLGGPQPQHF.

This clone has a single count. This sequence joins TRBV18 and TRBJ1-1; D may be TRBD1 (5 bases). There are 15 residues in the CDR3. Trimming took 3 bases from V and 3 from J, leaving 14 bases between them. Germline V gene sequence: CDR1 KGHSH, CDR2 LQKENI. The chain's CDR3 is CASSPGWGGDTEAFF. In DNA form, the CDR3 reads TGTGCCAGCTCACCCGGATGGGGGGGGGACACTGAAGCTTTCTTT. The whole variable domain, remainder taken from reference TRBV18 and TRBJ1-1, is NAGVMQNPRHLVRRRGQEARLRCSPMKGHSHVYWYRQLPEEGLKFMVYLQKENIIDESGMPKERFSAEFPKEGPSILRIQQVVRGDSAAYFCASSPGWGGDTEAFFGQGTRLTVV.

The rearrangement uses TRBV18 and TRBJ1-2; TRBD1 aligns across 9 bases. Germline V gene sequence: CDR1 KGHSH, CDR2 LQKENI. Germline trimming cut 6 bases from V and 8 bases from J; bases unmatched to any gene: 13. CDR3 length: 15 amino acids. The CDR3 nucleotides read TGTGCCAGCTCCGACCAGGCGGACAGGGGACTGGGCTACACCTTC. Residues: CASSDQADRGLGYTF.